This T cell receptor beta chain was captured by sequencing in a study of T cell changes during pregnancy in multiple sclerosis. TCRdb's table, derived via immunoSEQ multiplex PCR, lists solely in-frame clones and lacks some. This table holds 42,000 or so clones, roughly 91% found once. Germline CDR1 and CDR2: SGHTA and FQGNSA. Trimming cost V 3 bases and J 11 bases; bases outside gene matches: 8. The CDR3 is made up of 13 amino acids. The V gene is TRBV7-2, the J gene TRBJ1-1; 8 nucleotides agree with TRBD1. The TCR sequence derives from a female donor with multiple sclerosis, enrolled in a pregnancy study. The starting material was CD8+ T cells from peripheral blood mononuclear cells, obtained in the first trimester of pregnancy. The CDR3 DNA sequence: TGTGCCAGCAGCTTGGGGCCAGGGGGCGATGCTTTCTTT. It translates to CASSLGPGGDAFF.